This TCR beta chain is drawn from a study of T cell responses to AZD1222 COVID-19 vaccine. This CDR3 is 13 amino acids long. The germline V gene has CDR1 SGHTA and CDR2 FQGTGA. The ends were cut back, 2 bases at V and 7 bases at J, with 11 bases in the middle. Sequenced by immunoSEQ multiplex PCR; TCRdb stores in-frame clones only, minus some. Of 15,000 to 20,000 clones listed, 89% are singletons. The chain combines TRBV7-3 with TRBJ1-1; D unclear. The receptor was derived from an adult who received the AZD1222 COVID-19 vaccine. This material consisted of peripheral blood, taken 28 days after the second AZD1222 dose. In DNA form, the CDR3 reads TGTGCCAGCAGCTTATCTGGCTGGGGTGAAGCTTTCTTT. Protein sequence: CASSLSGWGEAFF.